Sequencing of this T cell receptor beta chain was carried out in a study of blood T cell repertoires in COVID-19. Background on the study: Acute and convalescent COVID-19 samples came from the United States, Italy and Spain. Sample material is recorded as cDNA or gDNA derived from T cells, B-cell-depleted T cells, or PBMCs.

Source study methods: Nucleated cell number was recorded as an estimate derived from reference gene primer amplification. The method was immunoSEQ multiplex PCR; TCRdb's version includes in-frame clones alone and lacks a portion of them. The V and J calls and clone size come from that table; D and trimming were worked out from the DNA. The sample lists just over 250,000 clones, roughly 86% occurring once. Looked up from germline, CDR1 is PRHDT and CDR2 is FYEKMQ (reference sequence). There are 16 residues in the CDR3. V lost 5 bases to trimming and J lost 5 bases, with 16 bases between them. This rearrangement joins TRBV13 to TRBJ2-6; maybe TRBD1 (5 bases). The sample taken for sequencing was peripheral blood. The origin of this receptor is a man between 40 and 49 years old who had recovered from COVID-19. The CDR3 loop is CASSTRTPPRANVLTF. In DNA form, the CDR3 reads TGTGCCAGCAGCACCCGGACACCTCCTAGGGCCAACGTCCTGACTTTC.